The TCR beta chain under discussion was sequenced for a study of cytotoxic CD8 clonotypes in ibrutinib-treated CLL. With regard to this clone: Its antigen is not identified.

TCRdb's table, derived via immunoSEQ multiplex PCR, lists solely in-frame clones and lacks some. The table lists roughly 24,000 clones, approximately 81% of them singletons. Germline V lookup: CDR1 SNHLY, CDR2 FYNNEI. The CDR3 totals 13 residues. The V end was cut by 10 bases, the J end by 5 bases, with 15 bases between. Study outcomes and limitations: Exceeding age-matched healthy donors, baseline clonality also tracked the counts of circulating CD8+ T cells. The public clonotypes identified were infrequent and showed contraction or stability on treatment. Clonality was higher at ibrutinib response and returned toward baseline at progression.

The source material was PBMCs, sampled before ibrutinib treatment. The chain uses TRBV2 and TRBJ2-1; D may be TRBD2 (5 bases). This sequence originates from a human donor with chronic lymphocytic leukemia. As DNA, the CDR3 is TGTGCCACCGCGGAGGACCGGCACAATGAGCAGTTCTTC. Translated, it gives CATAEDRHNEQFF.